This T cell receptor (beta chain) was retrieved from a study of human T cells and chemical hapten exposure. Overall study results and limits: TCRs exceeding 1 in 1000 frequency stayed unchanged with DPC sensitization.

The library attached unique molecular identifiers to individual cDNA molecules. Per the study methods: TCRs per sample had a median of approximately 88,000 and ranged from about 23,224 to 700,000. TCRdb analysed the RACE reads with MiXCR anew, one entry per CDR3 protein. The V and J calls shown here were made by TCRdb, not taken from the authors' results. Found here are around 31,000 distinct CDR3 sequences, around 7.4% of them singletons; the top ten hold 9.9%. In its sample, this clonotype was seen many times. What it binds is unknown. The germline gives CDR1 LGHNA, CDR2 YNFKEQ. The trim removed 4 bases at V and 2 bases at J, leaving 10 bases unmatched. The CDR3 contains 18 residues. Time point noted: healthy volunteer bleed at 2 weeks. The authors' total RNA extraction used unfractionated whole blood.

The source is a human donor in good health. Some clones in this sample may be carry-over from other donors' samples. The chain employs TRBV4-2 and TRBJ2-3; 12 bases line up with TRBD2. The sample comprised whole blood. The CDR3 region is CASSRAGRTSGDTDTQYF. The CDR3 DNA sequence: TGTGCCAGCAGCCGAGCCGGTAGGACTAGCGGGGACACAGATACGCAGTATTTT.